These 8 T cell receptor beta chains originate from one sample sequenced in a study of cytomegalovirus exposure and HLA in healthy donors. The table came from immunoSEQ multiplex PCR; TCRdb's copy has only in-frame clones and leaves some out. This sample has 110,000 to 150,000 clones, with about nine tenths found just once. Sequences were obtained from PBMCs. Every receptor here comes from a man aged 18 to 30 in good health and CMV-seronegative.

The V call is TRBV25-1, the J call TRBJ2-5; tentatively, D is TRBD1 (5 bases). CDR3 length: 13 residues. Trimming removed 8 bases from V and 3 bases from J, with 13 bases in between. Germline values: CDR1 MGHDK, CDR2 SYGVNS. The CDR3 reads CASGKGLEETQYF. The DNA of the CDR3 is TGTGCCAGCGGGAAGGGGCTTGAAGAGACCCAGTACTTC.

The chain uses TRBV29-1 and TRBJ2-7, with 9 bases identical to TRBD1. The J segment lost 3 bases and the V segment lost 6 bases, leaving 3 bases of the junction unmatched. The CDR3 runs to 12 residues. CDR1 is SQVTM and CDR2 is ANQGSEA in the germline V gene. CDR3 DNA: TGCAGCGTAGGGACAGGGCTCTACGAGCAGTACTTC. It encodes CSVGTGLYEQYF.

This chain joins TRBV28 and TRBJ1-2; no reliable D call. V was shortened by 2 bases and J by 4 bases, with 11 bases between the two germline ends. This CDR3 region has 14 residues. Germline CDR1 and CDR2: MDHEN and SYDVKM. The CDR3 nucleotides read TGTGCCAGCAGTTTACCGGGTTTGGGCTATGGCTACACCTTC. Encoded protein: CASSLPGLGYGYTF.

The chain combines TRBV10-2 with TRBJ2-3; D possibly corresponds to TRBD1 (5 bases). This CDR3 is 14 amino acids long. CDR1 and CDR2 (germline): WSHSY, SAAADI. The V end lost 8 bases, the J end lost 1 base, and 13 bases lay between the germline ends. In DNA, the CDR3 is TGCGCCAGCTTTTCCAGGGAAGGCACAGATACGCAGTATTTT. Amino acids: CASFSREGTDTQYF.

The rearrangement joins TRBV7-2 to TRBJ2-5; 16 bases are a match to TRBD2. CDR3 length: 19 amino acids. Trimming cost V 5 bases and J 5 bases; bases outside gene matches: 14. Per germline, CDR1 SGHTA and CDR2 FQGNSA. The CDR3 DNA is TGTGCCAGCAGCCGTCTTGGGACTAGCGGGGGGGCAAGGTGGGAGACCCAGTACTTC. Its protein is CASSRLGTSGGARWETQYF.

The chain links TRBV27 to TRBJ2-2; 9 nucleotides agree with TRBD1. Trimming removed 6 bases from V and 3 bases from J; junction bases left unmatched: 2. Germline lookup yields CDR1 MNHEY and CDR2 SMNVEV (reference sequence). The CDR3 extends over 14 amino acids. The CDR3 sequence is CASRQGAYTGELFF. In DNA form, the CDR3 reads TGTGCCAGCAGACAGGGGGCTTACACCGGGGAGCTGTTTTTT.

The count of this clone is one. V is TRBV10-1 and J is TRBJ2-4; TRBD1 agrees at 7 bases. The CDR3 length is 14 residues. J was trimmed by 5 bases and V by 0 bases; bases with no gene match: 1. From germline, CDR1 is WNHNN and CDR2 SYGVQD (reference sequence). The CDR3 sequence is CASSESRGQNIQYF. In nucleotides, the CDR3 is TGCGCCAGCAGTGAGTCAAGGGGGCAAAACATTCAGTACTTC.

This rearrangement joins TRBV9 to TRBJ2-7; perhaps TRBD1 as D (7 bases). Trimming took off 2 bases at V and 3 bases at J, with 12 bases between the two ends. The CDR3 contains 14 residues. Germline-derived CDR1 and CDR2 are SGDLS and YYNGEE. The CDR3 DNA is TGTGCCAGCAGCGTTCAGGGGGGCATCTACGAGCAGTACTTC. Protein: CASSVQGGIYEQYF. Full variable domain (missing parts from reference TRBV9 and TRBJ2-7): DSGVTQTPKHLITATGQRVTLRCSPRSGDLSVYWYQQSLDQGLQFLIQYYNGEERAKGNILERFSAQQFPDLHSELNLSSLELGDSALYFCASSVQGGIYEQYFGPGTRLTVT.